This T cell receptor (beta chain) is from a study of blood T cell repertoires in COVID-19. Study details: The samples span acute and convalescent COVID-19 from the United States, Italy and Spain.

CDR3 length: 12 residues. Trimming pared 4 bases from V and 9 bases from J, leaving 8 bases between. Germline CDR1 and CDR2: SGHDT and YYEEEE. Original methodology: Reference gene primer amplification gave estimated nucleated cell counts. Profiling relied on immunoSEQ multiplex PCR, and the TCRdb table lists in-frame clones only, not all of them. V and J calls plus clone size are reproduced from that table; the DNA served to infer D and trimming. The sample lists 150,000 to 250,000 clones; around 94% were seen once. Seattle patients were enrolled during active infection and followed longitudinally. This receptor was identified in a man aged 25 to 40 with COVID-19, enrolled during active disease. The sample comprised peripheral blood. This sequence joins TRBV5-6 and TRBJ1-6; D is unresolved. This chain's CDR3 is CASSRTGSPLHF. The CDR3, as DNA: TGTGCCAGCAGCCGCACTGGTTCACCCCTCCACTTT.